This TCR beta chain stems from a study of T cells after yellow fever vaccination. Study conclusions and caveats: A large majority of primary-vaccination clones showed up again after the booster (about 97% CD4, about 87% CD8).

This clonotype came up many times. The antigen is unknown. V was clipped by 4 bases and J by 2 bases, with 15 bases between them. The CDR3 is 15 amino acids. Germline CDR1 is SGHTA and CDR2 is FQGNSA. 5'RACE template switching added a universal primer site and UMIs to TCR cDNA. TCRdb re-called the 5' RACE reads through MiXCR, storing one row per CDR3 protein. The sample lists roughly 330,000 distinct CDR3 sequences; around 7% were seen once. The TCR comes from a man younger than 35 who received the YFV17D yellow fever vaccine. The sequenced sample was PBMCs, obtained about 49 days after the first yellow fever vaccination. The chain is built from TRBV7-2 and TRBJ2-7; D is possibly TRBD1 (6 bases). The CDR3 protein is CASSSRGRVAYEQYF. The DNA for the CDR3 is TGTGCCAGCAGCTCCAGGGGCAGGGTGGCCTACGAGCAGTACTTC.